This T cell receptor beta chain comes out of a study of cytomegalovirus exposure and HLA in healthy donors. The study ran its PCR with 60 Vbeta and 13 Jbeta primers. Sequencing was performed with immunoSEQ multiplex PCR; in TCRdb, only in-frame clones are kept and a portion is missing. The sample holds around 200,000 clones, approximately 82% seen once. Only one count was recorded for this clone. The CDR3 has 13 amino acids. V lost 0 bases and J 4 bases, leaving 5 bases between the germline ends. Germline V gene lookup returns CDR1 SGDLS and CDR2 YYNGEE. The TCR was taken from a woman in her 50s in good health and CMV-seropositive. The chain recombines TRBV9 with TRBJ1-3; D call uncertain. Material for sequencing was PBMCs. CDR3 sequence: CASSVDAGNTIYF. CDR3 in DNA: TGTGCCAGCAGCGTAGACGCGGGAAACACCATATATTTT.